Detailed here is one T cell receptor beta chain. Its antigen is as yet unknown. This sample was taken from a study of cytomegalovirus exposure and HLA in healthy donors. Whole-study results and caveats: Rare sequences made up most TCRs, while some public TCRs were found in many donors. The authors later found most CMV-associated TCR beta chains appeared HLA-restricted. It was reported that the classifier diagnosed cytomegalovirus status with high specificity and sensitivity in both the original and validation cohorts. Sequencing probably produced one cluster of sequence variants that were highly shared.

The PCR was carried out with 60 Vbeta primers and 13 Jbeta primers. Some clones are missing from TCRdb's copy, which holds only in-frame ones; the method was immunoSEQ multiplex PCR. The data show approximately 130,000 clones, about four fifths seen once. This CDR3 comprises 15 residues. Germline V gene sequence: CDR1 SGHRS, CDR2 YFSETQ. V was pared by 3 bases and J by 1 base, with 5 bases of the junction left unmatched. The rearrangement joins TRBV5-1 to TRBJ1-1; 8 positions agree with TRBD1. This TCR derives from a male donor in good health and CMV-seronegative. The specimen sequenced was PBMCs. The CDR3 nucleotides read TGCGCCAGCAGCTCCCAAGGACAGGGGAACACTGAAGCTTTCTTT. Its translation: CASSSQGQGNTEAFF.